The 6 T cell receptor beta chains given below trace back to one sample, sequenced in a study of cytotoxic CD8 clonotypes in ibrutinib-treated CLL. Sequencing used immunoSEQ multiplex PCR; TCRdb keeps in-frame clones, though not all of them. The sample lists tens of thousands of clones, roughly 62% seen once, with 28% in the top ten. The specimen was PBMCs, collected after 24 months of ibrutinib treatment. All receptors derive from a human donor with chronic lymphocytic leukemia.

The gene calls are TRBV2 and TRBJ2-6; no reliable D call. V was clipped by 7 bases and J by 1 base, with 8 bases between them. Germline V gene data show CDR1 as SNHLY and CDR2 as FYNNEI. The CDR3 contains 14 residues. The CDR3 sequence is CASNPPSGANVLTF. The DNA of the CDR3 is TGTGCCAGCAATCCTCCATCTGGGGCCAACGTCCTGACTTTC.

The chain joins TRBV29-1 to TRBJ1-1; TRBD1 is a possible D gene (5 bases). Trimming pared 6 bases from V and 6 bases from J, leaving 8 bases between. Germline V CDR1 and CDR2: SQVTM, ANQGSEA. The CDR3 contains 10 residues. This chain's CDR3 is CSVGGAEAFF. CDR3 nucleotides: TGCAGCGTGGGGGGGGCTGAAGCTTTCTTT.

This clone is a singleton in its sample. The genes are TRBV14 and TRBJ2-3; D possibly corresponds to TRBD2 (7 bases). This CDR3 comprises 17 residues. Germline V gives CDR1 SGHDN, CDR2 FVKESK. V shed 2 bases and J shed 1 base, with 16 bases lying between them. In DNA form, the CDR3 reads TGTGCCAGCAGCCAAAGCCCCCCGGGGGGCGGCACAGATACGCAGTATTTT. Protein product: CASSQSPPGGGTDTQYF.

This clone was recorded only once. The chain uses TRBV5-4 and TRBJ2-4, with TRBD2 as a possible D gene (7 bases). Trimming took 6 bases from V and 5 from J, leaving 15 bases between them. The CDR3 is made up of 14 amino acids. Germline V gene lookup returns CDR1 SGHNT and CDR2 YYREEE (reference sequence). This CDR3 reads CASTMGGRQNIQYF. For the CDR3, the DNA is TGTGCCAGCACAATGGGGGGGCGGCAAAACATTCAGTACTTC.

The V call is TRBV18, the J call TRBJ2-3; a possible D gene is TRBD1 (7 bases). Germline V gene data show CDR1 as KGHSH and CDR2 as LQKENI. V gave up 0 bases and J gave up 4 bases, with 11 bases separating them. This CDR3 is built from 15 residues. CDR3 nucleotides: TGTGCCAGCTCACCACCGGTCAGGGGGGCAGATACGCAGTATTTT. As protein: CASSPPVRGADTQYF.

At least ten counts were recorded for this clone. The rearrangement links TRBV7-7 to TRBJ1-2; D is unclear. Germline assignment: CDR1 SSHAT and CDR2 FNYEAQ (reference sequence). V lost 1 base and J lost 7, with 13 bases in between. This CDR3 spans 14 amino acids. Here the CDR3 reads CASSLGRLRGGYTF. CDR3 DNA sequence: TGTGCCAGCAGCTTAGGACGCCTTCGAGGTGGCTACACCTTC.